A selection of T cell receptor beta chains follows, all from one sample in a study of glioma-infiltrating T cells. One entry per CDR3 protein, called by TCRdb with MiXCR from the multiplex PCR reads. Counted here are some 4,300 distinct CDR3 sequences, around a quarter occurring once; the ten biggest clones make up roughly 8.7%. Input material: glioma tissue, nonneoplastic brain tissue, or PBMCs (not recorded which). Receptors were obtained from a human donor with low-grade glioma or glioblastoma, undergoing nonglioma brain surgery, or in good health (not recorded which). Both conserved end residues are part of each CDR3. The order of the fields is clone size, V gene, J gene, D gene, CDR3 protein, CDR3 DNA. The D gene is left open where the match is weak. Clone sizes are given selectively: once, few, many, or a class where the clone is expanded.

clone_size: medium-sized
v_call: TRBV20-1
j_call: TRBJ2-3
d_call: .
cdr3_aa: CSARDPSTDTQYF
cdr3_nt: TGCAGTGCTAGAGATCCCAGCACAGATACGCAGTATTTT

clone_size: medium-sized
v_call: TRBV5-4
j_call: TRBJ2-7
d_call: TRBD1
cdr3_aa: CASSPTGSYEQYF
cdr3_nt: TGTGCCAGCAGCCCGACAGGGAGCTACGAGCAGTACTTC

clone_size: many
v_call: TRBV2
j_call: TRBJ2-2
d_call: .
cdr3_aa: CASSAEGGFNTGELFF
cdr3_nt: TGTGCCAGCAGCGCAGAAGGGGGTTTCAACACCGGGGAGCTGTTTTTT

clone_size: .
v_call: TRBV15
j_call: TRBJ2-3
d_call: .
cdr3_aa: CATSRDTDTQYF
cdr3_nt: TGTGCCACCAGCAGAGACACAGATACGCAGTATTTT

clone_size: many
v_call: TRBV5-5
j_call: TRBJ2-5
d_call: .
cdr3_aa: CASSFGPQETQYF
cdr3_nt: TGTGCCAGCAGCTTCGGGCCACAAGAGACCCAGTACTTC

clone_size: many
v_call: TRBV9
j_call: TRBJ1-2
d_call: TRBD1
cdr3_aa: CASSGSTGAYGYTF
cdr3_nt: TGTGCCAGCAGCGGTAGTACAGGGGCCTATGGCTACACCTTC

clone_size: medium-sized
v_call: TRBV24-1
j_call: TRBJ1-2
d_call: TRBD1
cdr3_aa: CATSAGQVHGYTF
cdr3_nt: TGTGCCACCAGTGCAGGACAGGTCCATGGCTACACCTTC

clone_size: .
v_call: TRBV9
j_call: TRBJ1-2
d_call: TRBD1
cdr3_aa: CASSGTQGGRNYGYTF
cdr3_nt: TGTGCCAGCAGCGGTACCCAGGGGGGGCGGAACTATGGCTACACCTTC

clone_size: many
v_call: TRBV2
j_call: TRBJ2-7
d_call: TRBD2
cdr3_aa: CASRGGLADSYEQYF
cdr3_nt: TGTGCCAGCAGGGGGGGACTAGCGGACTCCTACGAGCAGTACTTC

clone_size: many
v_call: TRBV7-9
j_call: TRBJ2-2
d_call: .
cdr3_aa: CASRQKSTGELFF
cdr3_nt: TGTGCCAGCAGACAGAAAAGCACCGGGGAGCTGTTTTTT

clone_size: many
v_call: TRBV6-1
j_call: TRBJ2-2
d_call: .
cdr3_aa: CASSPDRSTTGELFF
cdr3_nt: TGTGCCAGCAGTCCCGACAGGAGTACGACCGGGGAGCTGTTTTTT

clone_size: .
v_call: TRBV5-6
j_call: TRBJ2-5
d_call: TRBD2
cdr3_aa: CASSLLAGGLQETQYF
cdr3_nt: TGTGCCAGCAGCTTACTAGCGGGGGGGCTCCAAGAGACCCAGTACTTC

clone_size: medium-sized
v_call: TRBV10-3
j_call: TRBJ2-5
d_call: .
cdr3_aa: CAISHRDRQETQYF
cdr3_nt: TGTGCCATCAGTCACCGGGACCGCCAAGAGACCCAGTACTTC